Below are 8 T cell receptor beta chains sequenced from a single sample in a study of cytomegalovirus exposure and HLA in healthy donors. Primers: 60 Vbeta forward and 13 Jbeta reverse. Libraries were prepared by immunoSEQ multiplex PCR; TCRdb keeps only in-frame clonotypes and omits some of them. The profile covers around 130,000 clones, with roughly four fifths appearing a single time and approximately 3.1% taken by the ten largest. Sequencing used PBMCs. Every receptor here comes from a man aged 25-45 years in good health and CMV-seronegative.

J is TRBJ2-1 and V is TRBV6-1; 11 bases are a match to TRBD1. After removal of 2 bases from V and 5 bases from J, the junction contained 11 bases not matched to a gene. Germline CDR1 is MNHNS and CDR2 is SASEGT. The CDR3 is 18 amino acids. The CDR3 DNA is TGTGCCAGCAGTGAAATGCATTGGACAGGGGGCGCCCACAATGAGCAGTTCTTC. Encoded protein: CASSEMHWTGGAHNEQFF.

The chain employs TRBV7-9 and TRBJ2-5; 10 bases line up with TRBD1. CDR3 length: 15 residues. CDR1 and CDR2 (germline): SEHNR, FQNEAQ (reference sequence). The V gene end was trimmed by 5 bases and the J gene end by 4 bases; junction bases not matched to a gene: 7. The CDR3 is CASSRPGQGTETQYF. The CDR3 DNA sequence: TGTGCCAGCAGCCGACCGGGACAGGGGACAGAGACCCAGTACTTC.

The chain combines TRBV7-3 with TRBJ2-2; D is possibly TRBD1 (6 bases). Germline V lookup: CDR1 SGHTA, CDR2 FQGTGA. The V end was cut by 6 bases, the J end by 5 bases, with 13 bases between. There are 14 residues in the CDR3. The chain's CDR3 is CASSRTAQTGELFF. The CDR3 nucleotides read TGTGCCAGCAGTCGGACAGCCCAGACCGGGGAGCTGTTTTTT.

The V gene is TRBV25-1, the J gene TRBJ2-1, with TRBD2 matching 15 bases. Trimming removed 1 base from V and 15 bases from J; junction bases left unmatched: 7. The CDR3 has 15 amino acids. The germline V gene encodes CDR1 MGHDK and CDR2 SYGVNS. CDR3 residues: CASSESGLAGGVSFF. The CDR3 coding sequence is TGTGCCAGCAGTGAATCGGGACTAGCGGGAGGTGTTTCGTTCTTC.

V usage is TRBV6-1 and J usage is TRBJ1-4; 7 bases align to TRBD1. From germline, CDR1 is MNHNS and CDR2 SASEGT. The length of the CDR3 is 14 residues. Unmatched junction bases numbered 6, after V lost 7 bases and J lost 4 bases. The CDR3 DNA follows: TGTGCCAGCAATGTGGCAGGGGGTAATGAAAAACTGTTTTTT. Its translation is CASNVAGGNEKLFF.

This rearrangement joins TRBV7-8 to TRBJ2-1; TRBD2 agrees at 7 bases. Germline V gene sequence: CDR1 SGHVS, CDR2 FQNEAQ. V lost 7 bases and J lost 6; bases outside the gene matches: 3. The CDR3 has 12 amino acids. CDR3 in DNA: TGTGCCAGCACCGGGAGGAGCAATGAGCAGTTCTTC. Its translation: CASTGRSNEQFF.

The chain links TRBV5-1 to TRBJ2-7; 8 bases are a match to TRBD2. V gave up 1 base and J gave up 1 base; unmatched junction bases: 1. Germline values: CDR1 SGHRS, CDR2 YFSETQ. This CDR3 contains 14 residues. CDR3 in amino acids: CASSLLAGSYEQYF. CDR3 coding DNA: TGCGCCAGCAGCTTGCTAGCGGGTTCCTACGAGCAGTACTTC.

In its sample, this clone ranks as medium-sized. As DNA, the CDR3 is TGCGCCAGCAGCCAAGAAGGCAGGGGGCTGCGGCAGACCCAGTACTTC. It specifies CASSQEGRGLRQTQYF. The genes are TRBV4-3 and TRBJ2-5, with 8 bases that match TRBD1. CDR3 length equals 16 residues. Germline trimming cut 0 bases from V and 6 bases from J; bases unmatched to any gene: 9. CDR1 and CDR2 (germline): LGHNA, YSLEER.